The present T cell receptor (beta chain) was sequenced within a study of CD8 T cells in ankylosing spondylitis (dated by TCRdb to 2015 to 2018). The study in broad terms: The study set out to find disease-linked TCR variants by profiling T cell receptor beta repertoires in ankylosing spondylitis patients and healthy donors. The full study cohort was made up of 25 ankylosing spondylitis patients and 95 to 130 healthy donors. Peripheral blood was sampled, and synovial fluid was additionally collected from ankylosing spondylitis patients.

Concerning this clonotype: The clone's antigen remains unknown. Base qualities are not recorded, but no much larger clone differs from it by a single base.

Study-wide conclusions, independent of this receptor: Some TCR beta motif variants had previously been reported in synovial fluid and blood of reactive arthritis patients, which suggested common disease-initiation mechanisms. A CD8+ phenotype was shown by the disease-linked clones, which were found at relatively low frequencies in peripheral blood. Blood from ankylosing spondylitis patients appeared to be characterized by a TCR beta motif made up of several highly homologous amino acid variants. According to the report, matched synovial fluid samples from ankylosing spondylitis patients were significantly enriched for the disease-linked clones.

Sequencing was performed on an Illumina HiSeq 2500. TCR beta libraries were prepared by quantitative 5'-RACE with molecular barcodes. In the paper's pipeline: To identify disease-linked TCR variants, a new computational method was used, one built on a probabilistic model of VDJ rearrangement. The public sequencing data were trimmed at Q25 with fastp and processed into clonotypes with MiXCR by TCRdb, which kept only in-frame beta chains. Rows are unified per CDR3 protein, each entry keeping the most common DNA and genes. The V and J calls here are based on TCRdb, not the publication. A total of about 350,000 distinct CDR3 sequences appear in this sample, more than 20% of them only once. The ten largest clones represent about an eighth of the sample. Sequences were obtained from blood, either unsorted or a sorted T cell fraction (not recorded which). This sequence was found in a male donor with ankylosing spondylitis or in good health (not recorded which).

The DNA is as follows: TGTGCCACCAGCAGAGATGCGTTGGCAGGTACCAACACTGGCTACACCTTC. This codes for CATSRDALAGTNTGYTF. Recombination connected TRBV15 to TRBJ1-2, with no confident D gene call. Relative to germline, V is 0 bases shorter and J is 7 bases shorter, with 21 bases between their ends. The CDR3 contains 17 residues, cysteine and phenylalanine counted. Just CDR3 DNA is preserved here, 51 bases in frame from base 1. Sequences LNHNV (CDR1) and YYDKDF (CDR2) are obtained from the germline V gene (reference sequence).